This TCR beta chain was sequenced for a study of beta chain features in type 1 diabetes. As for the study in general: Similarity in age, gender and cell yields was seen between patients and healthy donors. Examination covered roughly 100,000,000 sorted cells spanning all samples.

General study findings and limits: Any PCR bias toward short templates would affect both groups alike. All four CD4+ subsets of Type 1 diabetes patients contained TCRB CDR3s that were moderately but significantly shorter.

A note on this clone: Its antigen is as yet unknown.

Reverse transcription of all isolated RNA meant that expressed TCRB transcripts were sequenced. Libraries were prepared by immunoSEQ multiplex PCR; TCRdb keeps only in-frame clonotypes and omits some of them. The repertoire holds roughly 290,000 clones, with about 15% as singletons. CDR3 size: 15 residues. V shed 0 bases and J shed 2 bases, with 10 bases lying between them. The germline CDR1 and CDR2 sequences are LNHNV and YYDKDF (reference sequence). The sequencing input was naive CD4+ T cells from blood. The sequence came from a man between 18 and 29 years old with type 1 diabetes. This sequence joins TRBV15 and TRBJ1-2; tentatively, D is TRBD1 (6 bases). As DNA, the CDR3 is TGTGCCACCAGCAGAGAGACAGGATTCAACTATGGCTACACCTTC. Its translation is CATSRETGFNYGYTF.